The 2 T cell receptor beta chains below come from one sample, sequenced in a study of CXCR3-negative and CXCR3-positive naive CD8 T cells (dated by TCRdb to between 2018 and 2020). Results the study describes overall, beyond this receptor: TRB CDR3s from CXCR3-positive naive cells showed higher hydrophobicity (lower Kidera factor 4), lower energy, and higher strength and volume indices than CXCR3-negative naive cells.

Their recognized antigens are unknown. The run used a NextSeq 550. The Human TCR Profiling Kit (MiLaboratory) was used to prepare UMI-labeled 5' RACE TRB cDNA libraries. One entry per CDR3 protein sequence results from the TCRdb reprocessing of the reads, with DNA left out. This sample's listing comprises around 120,000 distinct CDR3 sequences. About 0.61% of the sample goes to the ten largest clones. Sequences were obtained from naive CXCR3+ CD8+ T cells from blood. Interpreted using the paper, the cell subset or site label stands for: CD45RO-CCR7+CD27+CD95- naive CD8+ T cells expressing CXCR3 (TNR3+). Receptors originate from a human donor in good health. Some clones in this sample may be carry-over from other donors' samples.

The V and J genes are TRBV10-1 and TRBJ1-2. CDR1 is WNHNN, CDR2 SYGVQD, per germline (reference sequence). The length of the CDR3 is 13 residues. This chain's CDR3 is CASSESQNYGYTF.

This chain joins TRBV7-9 and TRBJ2-3; TCRdb's D call, TRBD2, is unchecked because there is no DNA. The length of the CDR3 is 15 residues. Germline CDR1 is SEHNR and CDR2 is FQNEAQ (reference sequence). The CDR3 sequence: CASDFRDYPTDTQYF.